This T cell receptor beta chain was captured by sequencing in a study of cytomegalovirus exposure and HLA in healthy donors. Use of 60 Vbeta and 13 Jbeta primers characterized the PCR. Libraries were prepared by immunoSEQ multiplex PCR; TCRdb keeps only in-frame clonotypes and omits some of them. The sample records fewer than 110,000 clones, around 79% being singletons. Notes on the study in general: Previous analysis showed most TCR beta V segments were productive about 87% or about 30% of the time. With later analysis, a missense DCLRE1C variant became linked to TCR beta V- and J-gene trimming.

Turning to this clone: What it binds is unknown.

Donors consisted of healthy bone marrow donors. The sequencing sample was made of PBMCs. The sequence derives from a man aged 50 to 60 in good health and CMV-seropositive.

The CDR3 sequence: CASSEINEQYF. Here the CDR3 DNA reads TGTGCCAGCAGTGAAATAAACGAGCAGTACTTC. The chain couples TRBV6-1 to TRBJ2-7; no reliable D call. Trimming shortened V by 2 bases and J by 5 bases, and 4 bases separated the two germline ends. The CDR3 consists of 11 residues. Germline values: CDR1 MNHNS, CDR2 SASEGT.